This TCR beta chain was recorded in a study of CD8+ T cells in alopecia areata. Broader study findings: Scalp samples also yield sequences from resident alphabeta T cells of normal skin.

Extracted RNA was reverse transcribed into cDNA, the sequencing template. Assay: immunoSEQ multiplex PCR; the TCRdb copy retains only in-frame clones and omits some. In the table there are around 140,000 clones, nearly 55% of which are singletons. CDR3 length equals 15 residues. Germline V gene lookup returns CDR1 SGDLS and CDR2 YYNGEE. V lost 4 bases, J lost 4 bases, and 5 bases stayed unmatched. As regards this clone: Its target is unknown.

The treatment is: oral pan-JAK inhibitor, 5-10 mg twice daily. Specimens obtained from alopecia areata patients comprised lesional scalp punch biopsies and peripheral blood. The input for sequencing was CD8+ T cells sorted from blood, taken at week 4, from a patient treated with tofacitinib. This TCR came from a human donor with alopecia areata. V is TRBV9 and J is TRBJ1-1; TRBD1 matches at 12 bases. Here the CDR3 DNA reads TGTGCCAGCAGCTTGGGACAGGGGGCGGTCACTGAAGCTTTCTTT. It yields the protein CASSLGQGAVTEAFF.